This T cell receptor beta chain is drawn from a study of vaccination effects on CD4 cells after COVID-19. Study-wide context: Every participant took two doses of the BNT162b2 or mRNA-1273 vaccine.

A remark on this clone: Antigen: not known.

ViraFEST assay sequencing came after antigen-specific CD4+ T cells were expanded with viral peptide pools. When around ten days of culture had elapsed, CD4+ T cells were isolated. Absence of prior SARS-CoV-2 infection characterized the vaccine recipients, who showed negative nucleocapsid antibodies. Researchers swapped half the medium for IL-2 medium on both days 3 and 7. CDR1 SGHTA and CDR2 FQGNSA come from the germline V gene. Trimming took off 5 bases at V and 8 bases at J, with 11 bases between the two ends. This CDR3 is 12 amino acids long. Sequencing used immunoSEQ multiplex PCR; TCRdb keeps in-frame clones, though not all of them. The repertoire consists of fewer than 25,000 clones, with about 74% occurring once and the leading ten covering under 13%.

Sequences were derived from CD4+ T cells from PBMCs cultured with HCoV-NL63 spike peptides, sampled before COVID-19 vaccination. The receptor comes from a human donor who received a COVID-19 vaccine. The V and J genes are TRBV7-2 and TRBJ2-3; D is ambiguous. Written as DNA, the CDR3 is TGTGCCAGCAGCCCGACCCTTGGTACGCAGTATTTT. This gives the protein CASSPTLGTQYF.